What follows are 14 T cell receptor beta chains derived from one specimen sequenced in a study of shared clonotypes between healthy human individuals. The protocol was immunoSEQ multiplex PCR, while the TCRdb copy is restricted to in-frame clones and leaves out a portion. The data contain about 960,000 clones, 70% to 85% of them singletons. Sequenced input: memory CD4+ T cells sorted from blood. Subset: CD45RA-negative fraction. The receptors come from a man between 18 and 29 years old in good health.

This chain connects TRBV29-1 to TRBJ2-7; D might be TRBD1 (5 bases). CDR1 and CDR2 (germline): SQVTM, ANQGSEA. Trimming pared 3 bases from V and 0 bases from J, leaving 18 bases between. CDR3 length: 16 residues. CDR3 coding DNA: TGCAGCGTTGAGTCCGACGACACAGGTCTCTCCTACGAGCAGTACTTC. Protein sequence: CSVESDDTGLSYEQYF.

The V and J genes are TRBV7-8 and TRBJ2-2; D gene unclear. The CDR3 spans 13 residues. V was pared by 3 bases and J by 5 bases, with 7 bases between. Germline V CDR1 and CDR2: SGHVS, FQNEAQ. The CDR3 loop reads CASSLSITGELFF. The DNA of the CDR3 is TGTGCCAGCAGCTTGTCGATAACCGGGGAGCTGTTTTTT.

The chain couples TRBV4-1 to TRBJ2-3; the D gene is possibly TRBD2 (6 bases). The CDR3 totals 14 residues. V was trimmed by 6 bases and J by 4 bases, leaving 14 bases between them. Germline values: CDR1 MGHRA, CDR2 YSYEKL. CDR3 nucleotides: TGCGCCAGCAGAGCCGGGAGTGTCGCAGATACGCAGTATTTT. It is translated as CASRAGSVADTQYF.

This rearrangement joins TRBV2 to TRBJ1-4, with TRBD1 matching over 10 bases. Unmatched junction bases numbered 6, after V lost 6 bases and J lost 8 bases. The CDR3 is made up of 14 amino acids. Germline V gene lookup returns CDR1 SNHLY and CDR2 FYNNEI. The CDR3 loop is CASRRTGGLEKLFF. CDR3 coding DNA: TGTGCCAGCAGAAGGACAGGGGGTCTCGAAAAACTGTTTTTT. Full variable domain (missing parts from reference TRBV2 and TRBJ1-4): EPEVTQTPSHQVTQMGQEVILRCVPISNHLYFYWYRQILGQKVEFLVSFYNNEISEKSEIFDDQFSVERPDGSNFTLKIRSTKLEDSAMYFCASRRTGGLEKLFFGSGTQLSVL.

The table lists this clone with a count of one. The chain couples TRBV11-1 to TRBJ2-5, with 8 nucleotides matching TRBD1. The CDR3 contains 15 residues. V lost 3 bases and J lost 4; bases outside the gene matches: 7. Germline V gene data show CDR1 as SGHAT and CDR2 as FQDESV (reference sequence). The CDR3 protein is CASSFAQGVRETQYF. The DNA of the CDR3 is TGTGCCAGCAGCTTTGCACAGGGGGTACGAGAGACCCAGTACTTC.

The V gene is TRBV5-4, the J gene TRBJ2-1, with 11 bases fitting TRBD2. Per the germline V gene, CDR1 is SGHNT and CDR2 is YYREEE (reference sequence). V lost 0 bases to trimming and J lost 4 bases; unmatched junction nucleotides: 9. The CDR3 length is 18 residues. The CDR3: CASSLGGGSGRGYNEQFF. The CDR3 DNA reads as TGTGCCAGCAGCTTGGGAGGAGGTAGCGGGAGGGGGTACAATGAGCAGTTCTTC.

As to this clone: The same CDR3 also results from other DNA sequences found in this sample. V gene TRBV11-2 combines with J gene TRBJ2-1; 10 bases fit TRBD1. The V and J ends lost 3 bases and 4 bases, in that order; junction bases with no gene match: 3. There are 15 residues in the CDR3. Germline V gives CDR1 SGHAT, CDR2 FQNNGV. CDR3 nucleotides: TGTGCCAGCAGCTTGGGGACAGGGGTTTACAATGAGCAGTTCTTC. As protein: CASSLGTGVYNEQFF.

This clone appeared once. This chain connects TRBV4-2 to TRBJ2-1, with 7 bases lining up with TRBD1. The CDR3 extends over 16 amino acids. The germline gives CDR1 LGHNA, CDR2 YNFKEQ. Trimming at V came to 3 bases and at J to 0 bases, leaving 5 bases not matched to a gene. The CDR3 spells CASSQDRPVSYNEQFF. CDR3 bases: TGTGCCAGCAGCCAGGACAGGCCAGTCTCCTACAATGAGCAGTTCTTC.

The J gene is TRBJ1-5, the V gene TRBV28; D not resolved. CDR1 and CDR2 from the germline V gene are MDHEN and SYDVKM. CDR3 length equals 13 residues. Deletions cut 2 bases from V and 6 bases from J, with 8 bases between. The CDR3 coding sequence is TGTGCCAGCAGTTTAACTGTACGTCAGCCCCAGCATTTT. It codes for CASSLTVRQPQHF.

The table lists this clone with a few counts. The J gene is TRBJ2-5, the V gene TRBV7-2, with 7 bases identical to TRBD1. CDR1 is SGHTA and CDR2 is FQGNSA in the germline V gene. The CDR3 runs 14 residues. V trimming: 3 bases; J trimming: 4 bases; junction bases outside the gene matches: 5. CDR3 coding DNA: TGTGCCAGCAGCTTGGGACAGTGGTCAGAGACCCAGTACTTC. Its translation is CASSLGQWSETQYF.

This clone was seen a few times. CDR3 DNA: TGTGCCAGCAGCTTAGAGTGGACAGTACCATTCTATGGCTACACCTTC. It yields the protein CASSLEWTVPFYGYTF. This chain links TRBV7-2 with TRBJ1-2, with D tentatively TRBD1 (6 bases). V dropped 1 base and J dropped 4 bases, with 16 bases sitting between them. The CDR3 runs to 16 residues. CDR1 and CDR2 from the germline V gene are SGHTA and FQGNSA. Drawing the rest from reference TRBV7-2 and TRBJ1-2, the complete variable domain is GAGVSQSPSNKVTEKGKDVELRCDPISGHTALYWYRQSLGQGLEFLIYFQGNSAPDKSGLPSDRFSAERTGGSVSTLTIQRTQQEDSAVYLCASSLEWTVPFYGYTFGSGTRLTVV.

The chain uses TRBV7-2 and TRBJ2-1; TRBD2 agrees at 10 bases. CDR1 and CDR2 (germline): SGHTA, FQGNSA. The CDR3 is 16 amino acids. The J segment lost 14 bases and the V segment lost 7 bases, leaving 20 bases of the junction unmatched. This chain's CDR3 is CASMPTEGVAGGWEFF. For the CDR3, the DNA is TGTGCCAGCATGCCCACTGAGGGAGTAGCGGGGGGCTGGGAGTTCTTC.

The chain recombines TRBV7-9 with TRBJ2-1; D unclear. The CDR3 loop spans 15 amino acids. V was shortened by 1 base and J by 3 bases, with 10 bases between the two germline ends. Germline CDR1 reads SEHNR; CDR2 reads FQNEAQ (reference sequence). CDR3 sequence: CASSLGAFFYNEQFF. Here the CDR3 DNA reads TGTGCCAGCAGCTTAGGGGCGTTTTTCTACAATGAGCAGTTCTTC.

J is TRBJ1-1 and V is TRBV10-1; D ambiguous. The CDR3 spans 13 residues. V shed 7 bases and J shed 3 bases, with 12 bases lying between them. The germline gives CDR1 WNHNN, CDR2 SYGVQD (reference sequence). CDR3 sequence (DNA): TGCGCCAGCAAACGCTCACTGGACACTGAAGCTTTCTTT. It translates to CASKRSLDTEAFF.